This TCR beta chain emerged from a study of T cell repertoires in cytomegalovirus infection. The germline V gene has CDR1 MDHEN and CDR2 SYDVKM. The V gene end was trimmed by 10 bases and the J gene end by 0 bases; junction bases not matched to a gene: 5. The CDR3 extends over 13 amino acids. Points on this clonotype: The antigen is unknown.

TCRdb recomputed calls from the reads with MiXCR, one row per CDR3 protein. The sample has tens of thousands of distinct CDR3 sequences, about 26% seen once. The receptor was isolated from a human donor in good health (CMV status not recorded). Some clones in this sample may be carry-over from other donors' samples. Sequenced material: CD8+ T cells from cultured PBMCs, taken from culture after CMV antigen stimulation. This chain connects TRBV28 to TRBJ2-7; 8 nucleotides match TRBD2. The CDR3 reads CATHSGDSYEQYF. The CDR3 DNA is TGTGCCACGCATAGCGGGGACTCCTACGAGCAGTACTTC.